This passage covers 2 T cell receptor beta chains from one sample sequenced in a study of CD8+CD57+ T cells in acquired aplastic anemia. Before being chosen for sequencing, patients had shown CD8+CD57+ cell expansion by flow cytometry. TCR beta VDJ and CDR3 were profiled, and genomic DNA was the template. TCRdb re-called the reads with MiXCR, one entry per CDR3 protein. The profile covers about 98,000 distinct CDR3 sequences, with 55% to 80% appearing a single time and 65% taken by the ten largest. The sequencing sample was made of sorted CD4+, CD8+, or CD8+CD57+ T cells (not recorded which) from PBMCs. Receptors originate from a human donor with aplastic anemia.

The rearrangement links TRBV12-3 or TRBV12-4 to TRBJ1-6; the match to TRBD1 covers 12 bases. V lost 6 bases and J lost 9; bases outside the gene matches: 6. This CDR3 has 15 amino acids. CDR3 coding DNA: TGTGCCAGCAGCATGGGACAGGGGGCAGGTTCACCCCTCCACTTT. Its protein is CASSMGQGAGSPLHF.

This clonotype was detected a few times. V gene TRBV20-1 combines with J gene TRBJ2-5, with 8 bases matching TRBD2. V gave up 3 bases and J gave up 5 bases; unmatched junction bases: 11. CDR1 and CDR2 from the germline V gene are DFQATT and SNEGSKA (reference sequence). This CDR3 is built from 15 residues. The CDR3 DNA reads TGCAGTGCTAGCCAAACCGGGACTAGAGGGGAGACCCAGTACTTC. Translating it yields CSASQTGTRGETQYF.